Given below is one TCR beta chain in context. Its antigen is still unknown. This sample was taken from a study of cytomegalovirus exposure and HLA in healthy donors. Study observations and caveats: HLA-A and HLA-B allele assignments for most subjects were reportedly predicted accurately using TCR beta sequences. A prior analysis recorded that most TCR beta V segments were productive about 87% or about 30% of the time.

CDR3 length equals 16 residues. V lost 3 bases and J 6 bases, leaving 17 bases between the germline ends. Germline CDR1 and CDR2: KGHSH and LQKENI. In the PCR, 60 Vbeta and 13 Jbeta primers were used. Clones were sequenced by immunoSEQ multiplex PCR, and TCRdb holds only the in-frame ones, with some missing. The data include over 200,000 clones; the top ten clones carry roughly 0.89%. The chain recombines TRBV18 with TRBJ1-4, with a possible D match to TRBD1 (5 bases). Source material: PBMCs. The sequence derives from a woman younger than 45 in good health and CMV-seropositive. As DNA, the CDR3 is TGTGCCAGCTCACCCTCGGGGGATGGCCTTTATGAAAAACTGTTTTTT. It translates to CASSPSGDGLYEKLFF. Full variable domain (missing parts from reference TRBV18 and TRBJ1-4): NAGVMQNPRHLVRRRGQEARLRCSPMKGHSHVYWYRQLPEEGLKFMVYLQKENIIDESGMPKERFSAEFPKEGPSILRIQQVVRGDSAAYFCASSPSGDGLYEKLFFGSGTQLSVL.